The text below deals with one TCR beta chain. Its target is not known. Sequencing used immunoSEQ multiplex PCR; TCRdb keeps in-frame clones, though not all of them. The sample has around 78,000 clones, around 90% seen once; the top ten hold roughly 5%. These data originate in a study of T cell responses to AZD1222 COVID-19 vaccine. Findings of the study overall: Donors skewed white British and female; clonal diversity was possibly underestimated.

The CDR3 totals 16 residues. Germline trimming cut 7 bases from V and 4 bases from J; bases unmatched to any gene: 11. Germline V CDR1 and CDR2: SGHNT, YYREEE (reference sequence). Specimen: peripheral blood, collected on day 0 of MenACWY control vaccination. The chain couples TRBV5-4 to TRBJ1-2; TRBD1 matches at 12 bases. This sequence originates from an adult in good health. CDR3 nucleotide sequence: TGTGCCAGCGTCAGCTCCGGGACAGGGGGCGCCTATGGCTACACCTTC. This gives the protein CASVSSGTGGAYGYTF. The full variable domain, its missing parts supplied by reference TRBV5-4 and TRBJ1-2, is ETGVTQSPTHLIKTRGQQVTLRCSSQSGHNTVSWYQQALGQGPQFIFQYYREEENGRGNFPPRFSGLQFPNYSSELNVNALELDDSALYLCASVSSGTGGAYGYTFGSGTRLTVV.